The 22 T cell receptor beta chains below were found in one sample sequenced in a study of T-cell memory formation after mild COVID-19. TCRdb re-called the 5' RACE reads with MiXCR, one entry per CDR3 protein. Among 350,000 to 500,000 distinct CDR3 sequences listed, roughly 18% were seen once. The sample consisted of PBMCs or a T cell subset sorted from them (not recorded which). These receptors were obtained from a man aged 18 to 30 who had mild COVID-19 (a few samples of this study predate the infection). Cell type and time point are not known.

This clonotype was observed at least ten times. This chain joins TRBV4-1 and TRBJ1-1; D is ambiguous. CDR3 size: 16 residues. Looked up from germline, CDR1 is MGHRA and CDR2 is YSYEKL. Trimming took off 7 bases at V and 6 bases at J, with 24 bases between the two ends. In nucleotides, the CDR3 is TGCGCCAGCATCTCACTCAGGCCCGGGGAGGTCCCTGAAGCTTTCTTT. Translation: CASISLRPGEVPEAFF.

In its sample, this clonotype was seen a few times. The chain is built from TRBV20-1 and TRBJ2-1; tentative D call: TRBD2 (6 bases). CDR1 DFQATT and CDR2 SNEGSKA come from the germline V gene (reference sequence). The CDR3 length is 12 residues. Trimming took off 6 bases at V and 8 bases at J, with 14 bases between the two ends. The CDR3 DNA reads as TGCAGTGCAAGGGACTGGGGTCATGAGCAGTTCTTC. Protein product: CSARDWGHEQFF.

The rearrangement joins TRBV4-2 to TRBJ1-6; D possibly corresponds to TRBD1 (5 bases). The CDR3 loop spans 17 amino acids. Trimming left V 1 base short and J 5 bases short, with 15 bases between. CDR1 is LGHNA, CDR2 YNFKEQ, per germline. The CDR3 protein is CASSQGMAGRNNSPLHF. The CDR3 bases are TGTGCCAGCAGCCAAGGCATGGCAGGGAGGAATAATTCACCCCTCCACTTT.

This clonotype was found a few times. V usage is TRBV7-6 and J usage is TRBJ1-1; no reliable D call. The CDR3 is 15 amino acids. Germline CDR1 SGHVS, CDR2 FNYEAQ. V gave up 1 base and J gave up 1 base, with 10 bases separating them. The CDR3 DNA is TGTGCCAGCAGCTTAGGGAGGCAACCGAACACTGAAGCTTTCTTT. It encodes CASSLGRQPNTEAFF.

In this sample, this clonotype turned up many times. This rearrangement joins TRBV7-9 to TRBJ1-2, with 8 bases lining up with TRBD1. Trimming cost V 4 bases and J 4 bases; bases outside gene matches: 2. From germline, CDR1 is SEHNR and CDR2 FQNEAQ (reference sequence). The CDR3 has 13 residues. The CDR3 protein is CASSSDRGYGYTF. CDR3 sequence (DNA): TGTGCCAGCAGCTCCGACAGGGGCTATGGCTACACCTTC.

The table lists this clonotype with a few counts. The chain carries TRBV18 and TRBJ2-1; 9 bases are a match to TRBD2. The V gene end was trimmed by 4 bases and the J gene end by 6 bases; junction bases not matched to a gene: 16. This CDR3 has 18 residues. The germline CDR1 and CDR2 sequences are KGHSH and LQKENI. The CDR3: CASSLYHSKRGALNEQFF. For the CDR3, the DNA is TGTGCCAGCTCACTCTACCATAGCAAGCGGGGGGCGCTCAATGAGCAGTTCTTC.

This clonotype showed up just a few times. The chain joins TRBV24-1 to TRBJ2-3; a weak D match, TRBD1 (6 bases). Germline V CDR1 and CDR2: KGHDR, SFDVKD. Trimming took off 4 bases at V and 3 bases at J, with 16 bases between the two ends. This CDR3 has 16 residues. CDR3 in amino acids: CATSEGQPWVTDTQYF. DNA of the CDR3: TGTGCCACCAGTGAAGGACAGCCCTGGGTGACAGATACGCAGTATTTT.

The chain uses TRBV5-6 and TRBJ2-3, with D hard to call. This CDR3 is built from 16 residues. CDR1 and CDR2 from the germline V gene are SGHDT and YYEEEE. V was cut by 1 base and J by 2 bases, with 14 bases left in between. CDR3 nucleotides: TGTGCCAGCAGCTTGAGGCAGGAGCTGAACACAGATACGCAGTATTTT. Translated, it gives CASSLRQELNTDTQYF.

The chain has TRBV7-9 and TRBJ1-4, with D perhaps matching TRBD1 (5 bases). The V and J ends lost 3 bases and 9 bases respectively, with 11 bases between them. Per germline, CDR1 SEHNR and CDR2 FQNEAQ (reference sequence). The CDR3 totals 13 residues. CDR3 loop: CASSFYQGQKLFF. CDR3 nucleotide sequence: TGTGCCAGCAGCTTTTACCAGGGCCAAAAACTGTTTTTT.

This clonotype was counted ten times or more. The chain has TRBV5-1 and TRBJ1-1, with a possible D match to TRBD1 (6 bases). V was pared by 4 bases and J by 0 bases, with 13 bases between. This CDR3 is built from 15 residues. The germline gives CDR1 SGHRS, CDR2 YFSETQ. The CDR3 bases are TGCGCCAGCAGCCTGGGGGGGCACATGAACACTGAAGCTTTCTTT. It specifies CASSLGGHMNTEAFF.

This clonotype has a handful of counts. V usage is TRBV20-1 and J usage is TRBJ1-6, with a tentative D call TRBD1 (6 bases). Trimming left V 2 bases short and J 7 bases short, with 18 bases between. The CDR3 is 16 amino acids. Per germline, CDR1 DFQATT and CDR2 SNEGSKA (reference sequence). The CDR3 reads CSARRKFGTRNSPLHF. The CDR3, as DNA: TGCAGTGCTAGACGTAAATTCGGGACACGGAATTCACCCCTCCACTTT.

This chain links TRBV12-3 or TRBV12-4 with TRBJ2-2, with D possibly being TRBD1 or TRBD2 (5 bases each). This CDR3 spans 18 amino acids. The germline V and J ends were trimmed by 2 bases and 3 bases, with 19 bases remaining between them. The CDR3 region is CASSLSTWDGAYTGELFF. As DNA, the CDR3 is TGTGCCAGCAGTTTATCTACCTGGGACGGAGCTTACACCGGGGAGCTGTTTTTT.

The chain is built from TRBV7-9 and TRBJ1-1, with D maybe TRBD1 (6 bases). Germline V gene data show CDR1 as SEHNR and CDR2 as FQNEAQ (reference sequence). This CDR3 region has 15 residues. V gave up 6 bases and J gave up 4 bases, with 18 bases separating them. The DNA of the CDR3 is TGTGCCAGCAGAGTTTCCGAAACAGGGATCACTGAAGCTTTCTTT. Translation gives CASRVSETGITEAFF.

This clonotype was detected a few times. The gene calls are TRBV7-2 and TRBJ1-6; 8 bases map to TRBD1. V shed 2 bases and J 6 bases; nucleotides not matched to a gene: 6. The CDR3 has 16 amino acids. CDR1 and CDR2 (germline): SGHTA, FQGNSA. This CDR3 is CASSLRQGRSNSPLHF. CDR3 DNA: TGTGCCAGCAGCTTAAGACAGGGGAGAAGTAATTCACCCCTCCACTTT.

The J gene is TRBJ2-1, the V gene TRBV4-3; 7 nucleotides align to TRBD1. The CDR3 has 16 residues. The germline gives CDR1 LGHNA, CDR2 YSLEER. With V trimmed by 4 bases and J by 6 bases, 12 bases remained unmatched. CDR3 in amino acids: CASSRRRGPPPNEQFF. Here the CDR3 DNA reads TGCGCCAGCAGCCGCCGTAGGGGGCCACCGCCCAATGAGCAGTTCTTC.

There are a few counts of this clonotype. The rearrangement links TRBV7-9 to TRBJ1-1; D is unclear. The CDR3 runs to 14 residues. V was clipped by 3 bases and J by 1 base, with 9 bases between them. The germline gives CDR1 SEHNR, CDR2 FQNEAQ (reference sequence). For the CDR3, the DNA is TGTGCCAGCAGCTTGCCTACACAGAACACTGAAGCTTTCTTT. The encoded protein is CASSLPTQNTEAFF.

The chain employs TRBV7-2 and TRBJ1-5; D might be TRBD1 (6 bases). The CDR3 covers 18 residues. V dropped 3 bases and J dropped 1 base, with 19 bases sitting between them. Germline loops: CDR1 SGHTA, CDR2 FQGNSA. The CDR3 loop reads CASSLGLGGWISNQPQHF. DNA of the CDR3: TGTGCCAGCAGCTTGGGGCTAGGGGGTTGGATCAGCAATCAGCCCCAGCATTTT.

The chain recombines TRBV4-1 with TRBJ2-7; either TRBD1 or TRBD2 may fit D (7 bases each). The ends were cut back, 1 base at V and 0 bases at J, with 19 bases in the middle. Germline CDR1 and CDR2: MGHRA and YSYEKL. This CDR3 is built from 18 residues. As DNA, the CDR3 is TGCGCCAGCAGCCAAGGGACTAGAGGGGGCCGAAGCTCCTACGAGCAGTACTTC. Protein: CASSQGTRGGRSSYEQYF.

The chain couples TRBV2 to TRBJ2-5, with D possibly matching TRBD2 (6 bases). This CDR3 is 12 amino acids long. V lost 6 bases and J 5 bases, leaving 10 bases between the germline ends. Germline loops: CDR1 SNHLY, CDR2 FYNNEI. CDR3 residues: CASRRGSETQYF. CDR3 nucleotide sequence: TGTGCCAGCAGACGGGGGAGTGAGACCCAGTACTTC.

This clonotype has only a few counts. The rearrangement uses TRBV4-1 and TRBJ2-7; 10 nucleotides align to TRBD1. After removal of 4 bases from V and 1 base from J, the junction contained 13 bases not matched to a gene. The germline V gene has CDR1 MGHRA and CDR2 YSYEKL. The CDR3 length is 18 residues. CDR3: CASSPGTGALLRSYEQYF. The CDR3 coding sequence is TGCGCCAGCAGCCCCGGGACAGGGGCCTTGTTGAGGTCCTACGAGCAGTACTTC.

The table lists this clonotype with a few counts. The chain uses TRBV20-1 and TRBJ2-5; weak D call: TRBD1 (5 bases). Per the germline V gene, CDR1 is DFQATT and CDR2 is SNEGSKA (reference sequence). This CDR3 contains 16 residues. V was shortened by 0 bases and J by 4 bases, with 18 bases between the two germline ends. The CDR3 bases are TGCAGTGCTAGAGATCACGTAGCTACAGGTCGAGAGACCCAGTACTTC. Encoded protein: CSARDHVATGRETQYF.

This clonotype was seen only once. This sequence joins TRBV7-2 and TRBJ1-2; D might be TRBD1 (6 bases). Trimming cost V 1 base and J 3 bases, with 15 bases left between them. In germline, CDR1 is SGHTA, CDR2 FQGNSA. The CDR3 is made up of 16 amino acids. CDR3 DNA: TGTGCCAGCAGCTTAGACGCGGGGGGCGCCGACTATGGCTACACCTTC. It translates to CASSLDAGGADYGYTF. The full variable domain, completed using reference TRBV7-2 and TRBJ1-2, is GAGVSQSPSNKVTEKGKDVELRCDPISGHTALYWYRQSLGQGLEFLIYFQGNSAPDKSGLPSDRFSAERTGGSVSTLTIQRTQQEDSAVYLCASSLDAGGADYGYTFGSGTRLTVV.